This T cell receptor (beta chain) was profiled in a study of patients and donors after allogeneic stem cell transplantation. TCRdb reanalysed the RT-PCR reads using MiXCR and keeps one entry per CDR3 protein. Here the sample spans about 960,000 distinct CDR3 sequences, roughly 18% being singletons. V was clipped by 3 bases and J by 1 base, with 13 bases between them. CDR1 SQVTM and CDR2 ANQGSEA come from the germline V gene. The CDR3 loop spans 15 amino acids. Material: blood, either unsorted or a sorted T cell fraction (not recorded which). This TCR was recovered from a human donor who was either an allogeneic HSCT recipient or a stem cell or donor lymphocyte infusion donor (not recorded which). It is not recorded whose cells these are; they may come from a transplant donor. The gene calls are TRBV29-1 and TRBJ2-1; possibly TRBD2 for D (7 bases). The CDR3 reads CSVEGGGGSYNEQFF. The CDR3 nucleotides read TGCAGCGTTGAGGGGGGCGGGGGTTCCTACAATGAGCAGTTCTTC.